The T cell receptor (beta chain) under discussion was sequenced for a study of cytomegalovirus exposure and HLA in healthy donors. The study ran its PCR with 60 Vbeta and 13 Jbeta primers. Authors' processing steps: Among the unique TCR beta chains that a later analysis counted, 70 million to 85 million in all, 10 million to 11 million were shared. Assay: immunoSEQ multiplex PCR; the TCRdb copy retains only in-frame clones and omits some. The DNA was the basis for D and trimming; V, J and clone size are from that table. There are roughly 170,000 clones in the sample; 80% occur only once, and 4.5% lies in the top ten. To note about this clone: What it recognizes is unknown.

V shed 2 bases, J shed 4 bases, and the junction held 8 bases outside the gene matches. This CDR3 comprises 16 residues. Per germline, CDR1 LNHNV and CDR2 YYDKDF (reference sequence). Whole-study results and caveats: TRBV6-2, TRBV6-3 and some other V segments were excluded as indistinguishable. Trimming of TCR beta V- and J-genes showed a link, identified in a later analysis, to a missense DCLRE1C variant. Upon later analysis, TCR association rates were observed to vary by HLA locus, being highest for DRB1 and lowest for HLA-C.

J is TRBJ1-5 and V is TRBV15; 7 bases map to TRBD1. This clonotype was obtained from a woman in her forties or fifties in good health and CMV-seropositive. Sequenced input: PBMCs. The CDR3 DNA is TGTGCCACCAGCAGACCTCCGGGGACAGCAAATCAGCCCCAGCATTTT. Translation: CATSRPPGTANQPQHF. Using reference TRBV15 and TRBJ1-5 for the parts outside the CDR3, the full variable domain is DAMVIQNPRYQVTQFGKPVTLSCSQTLNHNVMYWYQQKSSQAPKLLFHYYDKDFNNEADTPDNFQSRRPNTSFCFLDIRSPGLGDTAMYLCATSRPPGTANQPQHFGDGTRLSIL.